Detailed here is one T cell receptor beta chain. Its target is not known. Each donor provided at least one pre-ART PBMC sample and at least two post-ART PBMC samples. Assay version v3.0 of immunoSEQ was used, and it was run at survey level. The assay was immunoSEQ multiplex PCR, and TCRdb's table has in-frame clones only and misses some. The sample holds more than 20,000 clones, 85% seen once. The data derive from a study of long-term antiretroviral therapy in people with HIV. Findings and limits, study-wide: Repertoires looked antigen-experienced, with only a slight naive shift after ART. Even long-term ART left TRB diversity below transplant donor controls, despite gains. The study collected no data on ART adherence, viral resistance or therapy changes.

Germline V lookup: CDR1 SGHKS, CDR2 YYEKEE (reference sequence). V lost 4 bases, J lost 0 bases, and 13 bases lay in between. The CDR3 has 16 residues. Sequenced material: unsorted PBMCs, taken approximately 4 years after starting antiretroviral therapy. V gene TRBV5-5 combines with J gene TRBJ1-4; a weak D match, TRBD1 (6 bases). The clonotype comes from a young man with HIV. The CDR3 sequence: CASSITGQATNEKLFF. As DNA, the CDR3 is TGTGCCAGCAGCATCACGGGACAAGCAACTAATGAAAAACTGTTTTTT.